These 5 T cell receptor beta chains originate from one sample sequenced in a study of cytomegalovirus exposure and HLA in healthy donors. The PCR had 60 Vbeta and 13 Jbeta primers. Profiling relied on immunoSEQ multiplex PCR, and the TCRdb table lists in-frame clones only, not all of them. Found here are fewer than 250,000 clones, about four fifths of them singletons; the top ten hold around 0.4%. The sample comprised PBMCs. The source of these receptors is a male donor in good health and CMV-seropositive.

The genes are TRBV2 and TRBJ1-4, with D possibly TRBD1 on 6 matching bases. Germline loops: CDR1 SNHLY, CDR2 FYNNEI. The germline V and J ends were trimmed by 6 bases and 0 bases, with 11 bases remaining between them. This CDR3 spans 15 amino acids. This CDR3 reads CASSGQPATNEKLFF. In nucleotides, the CDR3 is TGTGCCAGCAGCGGACAGCCTGCAACTAATGAAAAACTGTTTTTT.

The chain recombines TRBV7-3 with TRBJ1-1, with 7 nucleotides matching TRBD1. Germline trimming cut 5 bases from V and 3 bases from J; bases unmatched to any gene: 3. The CDR3 extends over 13 amino acids. Germline V lookup: CDR1 SGHTA, CDR2 FQGTGA. CDR3 DNA: TGTGCCAGCAGCCTCACAGGGGACACTGAAGCTTTCTTT. As protein: CASSLTGDTEAFF.

The chain recombines TRBV7-2 with TRBJ2-2; 10 bases match TRBD2. The CDR3 spans 15 residues. The V and J ends lost 4 bases and 4 bases, in that order; junction bases with no gene match: 3. The V gene's germline CDR1 is SGHTA and CDR2 FQGNSA. CDR3 DNA sequence: TGTGCCAGCAGCTCGGGACTAGCGATCACCGGGGAGCTGTTTTTT. Encoded protein: CASSSGLAITGELFF.

This chain links TRBV29-1 with TRBJ2-3, with TRBD1 identical over 10 bases. Germline V gives CDR1 SQVTM, CDR2 ANQGSEA. The ends lost 7 bases at V and 3 bases at J; junction bases unmatched: 10. CDR3 length: 15 amino acids. The CDR3 sequence is CSARGDRGTTDTQYF. CDR3 bases: TGCAGCGCACGGGGGGACAGGGGAACGACAGATACGCAGTATTTT.

This sequence joins TRBV27 and TRBJ2-7, with 8 bases matching TRBD2. Germline values: CDR1 MNHEY, CDR2 SMNVEV (reference sequence). V dropped 6 bases and J dropped 3; count of bases not matched to a gene: 7. The CDR3 covers 14 residues. CDR3 loop: CASSSGTRSYEQYF. The CDR3 DNA sequence: TGTGCCAGCAGCTCCGGGACTAGGAGCTACGAGCAGTACTTC.